This entry features one T cell receptor beta chain sequence. No antigen is known for it. This sample stems from a study of T cell responses to AZD1222 COVID-19 vaccine. The CDR3 covers 14 residues. The V gene's germline CDR1 is SNHLY and CDR2 FYNNEI. With 6 bases clipped from V and 4 bases from J, the junction kept 5 bases outside the gene matches. Study-level results: Targeting of unmutated variant regions was reportedly seen in nearly half of spike-specific TCRs.

Only in-frame clones appear in the TCRdb table, and some are missing; sequencing was by immunoSEQ multiplex PCR. The sample contains tens of thousands of clones, 85% to 90% of which appear only once. The receptor was isolated from an adult in good health. The sequences come from peripheral blood, collected on day 0 of AZD1222 vaccination. J is TRBJ2-7 and V is TRBV2, with 11 bases lining up with TRBD1. DNA of the CDR3: TGTGCCAGCAGGAAGGACAGGGGGCGATACGAGCAGTACTTC. Its protein is CASRKDRGRYEQYF. Drawing the rest from reference TRBV2 and TRBJ2-7, the complete variable domain is EPEVTQTPSHQVTQMGQEVILRCVPISNHLYFYWYRQILGQKVEFLVSFYNNEISEKSEIFDDQFSVERPDGSNFTLKIRSTKLEDSAMYFCASRKDRGRYEQYFGPGTRLTVT.